The rows below give T cell receptor beta chains drawn from one sample of a study of blood T cell repertoires in COVID-19. Method: immunoSEQ multiplex PCR; TCRdb's copy keeps in-frame clones and lacks some. The sample yields 200,000 to 250,000 clones, around 84% seen once. The sequenced sample was peripheral blood. The receptors here all came from a human donor in a cohort sampled during active COVID-19. Each CDR3 is given with its conserved first and last residue. D genes are given only for firm matches. Rows may omit the clone size; those that give it use once, few, many or a size class.

j_gene: TRBJ1-2
v_gene: TRBV5-5
d_gene: NA
abundance: NA
CDR3nt: TGTGCCAGCAGCTTGGAGGGCCGGACAGGCTACACCTTC
CDR3aa: CASSLEGRTGYTF

j_gene: TRBJ2-1
v_gene: TRBV11-2
d_gene: NA
abundance: NA
CDR3nt: TGTGCCAGCAGCTTAGATACCTACAATGAGCAGTTCTTC
CDR3aa: CASSLDTYNEQFF

j_gene: TRBJ1-2
v_gene: TRBV28
d_gene: NA
abundance: once
CDR3nt: TGTGCCAGCAGTTACCCCTCAGGGTATGTGGGCTACACCTTC
CDR3aa: CASSYPSGYVGYTF

j_gene: TRBJ2-2
v_gene: TRBV6-6
d_gene: NA
abundance: NA
CDR3nt: TGTGCCAGCAGTTACCCTTACACCCCCGGGGAGCTGTTTTTT
CDR3aa: CASSYPYTPGELFF

j_gene: TRBJ1-3
v_gene: TRBV9
d_gene: TRBD1
abundance: NA
CDR3nt: TGTGCCAGCAGCGTAGGGACAGGGAGCTCTGGAAACACCATATATTTT
CDR3aa: CASSVGTGSSGNTIYF

j_gene: TRBJ1-2
v_gene: TRBV30
d_gene: TRBD1
abundance: few
CDR3nt: TGTGCCTGGAATCGGGACAGGGGCGATTATGGCTACACCTTC
CDR3aa: CAWNRDRGDYGYTF

j_gene: TRBJ2-7
v_gene: TRBV27
d_gene: NA
abundance: NA
CDR3nt: TGTGCCAGCAGTTTAGCCAGGGTCTCCTACGAGCAGTACTTC
CDR3aa: CASSLARVSYEQYF

j_gene: TRBJ1-1
v_gene: TRBV5-1
d_gene: NA
abundance: few
CDR3nt: TGCGCCAGCAGCCCAGGGGACACTGAAGCTTTCTTT
CDR3aa: CASSPGDTEAFF

j_gene: TRBJ2-5
v_gene: TRBV3-1/TRBV3-2
d_gene: TRBD1
abundance: NA
CDR3nt: TGTGCCAGCAGCCTTCCAAGGGACAGGGGATTGGAAGAGACCCAGTACTTC
CDR3aa: CASSLPRDRGLEETQYF

j_gene: TRBJ2-5
v_gene: TRBV5-1
d_gene: NA
abundance: once
CDR3nt: TGCGCCAGCAGCTTGGATTGGGGGGAGGAGACCCAGTACTTC
CDR3aa: CASSLDWGEETQYF

j_gene: TRBJ1-1
v_gene: TRBV10-1
d_gene: NA
abundance: NA
CDR3nt: TGCGCCAGCTCTGGAGGGGCGGACACTGAAGCTTTCTTT
CDR3aa: CASSGGADTEAFF

j_gene: TRBJ2-1
v_gene: TRBV7-3
d_gene: TRBD2
abundance: NA
CDR3nt: TGTGCCAGCAGCCCTAGCGGGGGGGCGGTATACAATGAGCAGTTCTTC
CDR3aa: CASSPSGGAVYNEQFF

j_gene: TRBJ1-1
v_gene: TRBV6-2/TRBV6-3
d_gene: NA
abundance: NA
CDR3nt: TGTGCCAGCAGTTCCCCAATTGGACAAATGAACACTGAAGCTTTCTTT
CDR3aa: CASSSPIGQMNTEAFF

j_gene: TRBJ1-2
v_gene: TRBV5-1
d_gene: TRBD1
abundance: NA
CDR3nt: TGCGCCAGCAGCTGGATGACAGGGGGCTACTATGGCTACACCTTC
CDR3aa: CASSWMTGGYYGYTF

j_gene: TRBJ2-2
v_gene: TRBV7-2
d_gene: NA
abundance: few
CDR3nt: TGTGCCAGCAGCTTCCAGCTAGACACCGGGGAGCTGTTTTTT
CDR3aa: CASSFQLDTGELFF

j_gene: TRBJ2-4
v_gene: TRBV5-1
d_gene: TRBD1
abundance: NA
CDR3nt: TGCGCCAGCAGCTTGAGGGGACAGTTAAACATTCAGTACTTC
CDR3aa: CASSLRGQLNIQYF

j_gene: TRBJ2-7
v_gene: TRBV28
d_gene: NA
abundance: once
CDR3nt: TGTGCCAGCGGCGGGGACCCTATCTACGAGCAGTACTTC
CDR3aa: CASGGDPIYEQYF

j_gene: TRBJ1-5
v_gene: TRBV18
d_gene: NA
abundance: few
CDR3nt: TGTGCTAGCTGTATCGGGGTTAACGAGCCCCAGCATTTT
CDR3aa: CASCIGVNEPQHF

j_gene: TRBJ2-1
v_gene: TRBV6-5
d_gene: TRBD2
abundance: NA
CDR3nt: TGTGCCAGCAGTTACCTGGGTGGGAGGGCCGGAAATGAGCAGTTCTTC
CDR3aa: CASSYLGGRAGNEQFF

j_gene: TRBJ1-2
v_gene: TRBV2
d_gene: TRBD1
abundance: few
CDR3nt: TGTGCCAGCAGTGAAGACAGGGGCTATGGCTACACCTTC
CDR3aa: CASSEDRGYGYTF

j_gene: TRBJ2-1
v_gene: TRBV7-2
d_gene: TRBD2
abundance: NA
CDR3nt: TGTGCCAGCAGCCGACCGGGGGGGAATGAGCAGTTCTTC
CDR3aa: CASSRPGGNEQFF

j_gene: TRBJ2-1
v_gene: TRBV5-1
d_gene: NA
abundance: NA
CDR3nt: TGCGCCAGCAGCTTGGACGGCACAGATAATGAGCAGTTCTTC
CDR3aa: CASSLDGTDNEQFF

j_gene: TRBJ1-2
v_gene: TRBV19
d_gene: NA
abundance: NA
CDR3nt: TGTGCCAGTACTGGGGGGGCCCCCATGGGGGGCTACACCTTC
CDR3aa: CASTGGAPMGGYTF

j_gene: TRBJ1-2
v_gene: TRBV10-3
d_gene: TRBD1
abundance: NA
CDR3nt: TGTGCCATCGCGCCTCTCCTGACAGGGCAGGGCTACACCTTC
CDR3aa: CAIAPLLTGQGYTF

j_gene: TRBJ2-2
v_gene: TRBV29-1
d_gene: TRBD1
abundance: NA
CDR3nt: TGCAGCGTTGAAGATTTGGAAGCAGGGGGTGGGGCCGGGGAGCTGTTTTTT
CDR3aa: CSVEDLEAGGGAGELFF

j_gene: TRBJ1-3
v_gene: TRBV7-2
d_gene: NA
abundance: NA
CDR3nt: TGTGCCAGCAGCTTCCCGACAGCTGGAAACACCATATATTTT
CDR3aa: CASSFPTAGNTIYF

j_gene: TRBJ1-2
v_gene: TRBV5-4
d_gene: TRBD1
abundance: few
CDR3nt: TGTGCCAGCAGCTTGGACAGGGGCCTAGACTATGGCTACACCTTC
CDR3aa: CASSLDRGLDYGYTF

j_gene: TRBJ2-3
v_gene: TRBV7-2
d_gene: NA
abundance: NA
CDR3nt: TGTGCCAGCAGCTTAGCGGGGCTCCTTCTCACAGATACGCAGTATTTT
CDR3aa: CASSLAGLLLTDTQYF

j_gene: TRBJ2-7
v_gene: TRBV3-1/TRBV3-2
d_gene: NA
abundance: NA
CDR3nt: TGTGCCAGCAGCCGAGGTCTGTGGCGCGGGGCCTCCTACGAGCAGTACTTC
CDR3aa: CASSRGLWRGASYEQYF

j_gene: TRBJ2-5
v_gene: TRBV19
d_gene: NA
abundance: NA
CDR3nt: TGTGCCAGTAGTACAGAATTACAAGAGACCCAGTACTTC
CDR3aa: CASSTELQETQYF

j_gene: TRBJ2-1
v_gene: TRBV5-5
d_gene: TRBD2
abundance: NA
CDR3nt: TGTGCCAGCACCCACTTTGATTTAGCGGGTAGGGATGAGCAGTTCTTC
CDR3aa: CASTHFDLAGRDEQFF

j_gene: TRBJ2-1
v_gene: TRBV5-1
d_gene: TRBD2
abundance: NA
CDR3nt: TGCGCCAGCGGTGGACTAGCGGGAGCTGGTGAGCAGTTCTTC
CDR3aa: CASGGLAGAGEQFF

j_gene: TRBJ1-1
v_gene: TRBV3-1/TRBV3-2
d_gene: NA
abundance: NA
CDR3nt: TGTGCCAGCAGCCAACAGGGCTTGAACACTGAAGCTTTCTTT
CDR3aa: CASSQQGLNTEAFF

j_gene: TRBJ2-7
v_gene: TRBV6-5
d_gene: TRBD1
abundance: NA
CDR3nt: TGTGCCAGCAGTTACTCTGTACAGGGGGCGAGCGAGCAGTACTTC
CDR3aa: CASSYSVQGASEQYF

j_gene: TRBJ2-4
v_gene: TRBV14
d_gene: NA
abundance: NA
CDR3nt: TGTGCCAGCAGCCAAGAGTGGGACAAGAGGTACTTC
CDR3aa: CASSQEWDKRYF

j_gene: TRBJ1-1
v_gene: TRBV18
d_gene: NA
abundance: few
CDR3nt: TGTGCCAGCTCTACCGGAGGTATGAACACTGAAGCTTTCTTT
CDR3aa: CASSTGGMNTEAFF

j_gene: TRBJ1-1
v_gene: TRBV5-4
d_gene: TRBD1
abundance: NA
CDR3nt: TGTGCCAGCAGCCTGGACAGGGGGAGCAACACTGAAGCTTTCTTT
CDR3aa: CASSLDRGSNTEAFF

j_gene: TRBJ2-1
v_gene: TRBV9
d_gene: NA
abundance: NA
CDR3nt: TGTGCCAGCAGCGTAGGGTCCGGGTTTTATGAGCAGTTCTTC
CDR3aa: CASSVGSGFYEQFF

j_gene: TRBJ2-1
v_gene: TRBV3-1/TRBV3-2
d_gene: TRBD2
abundance: NA
CDR3nt: TGTGCCAGCAGCCTACGGACTAGCGGTTACAATGAGCAGTTCTTC
CDR3aa: CASSLRTSGYNEQFF

j_gene: TRBJ1-5
v_gene: TRBV5-5
d_gene: TRBD1
abundance: NA
CDR3nt: TGTGCCAGCAGCTTAGCCGGGACAGGGGGGGGTCAGCCCCAGCATTTT
CDR3aa: CASSLAGTGGGQPQHF

j_gene: TRBJ1-5
v_gene: TRBV6-6
d_gene: TRBD1
abundance: NA
CDR3nt: TGTGCCAGCAGCTCCGGGACAGGGAGTATCAATCAGCCCCAGCATTTT
CDR3aa: CASSSGTGSINQPQHF

j_gene: TRBJ1-1
v_gene: TRBV4-2
d_gene: NA
abundance: NA
CDR3nt: TGTGCCAGCAGCCAAGATCATTCGGGGTTGAACACTGAAGCTTTCTTT
CDR3aa: CASSQDHSGLNTEAFF

j_gene: TRBJ2-7
v_gene: TRBV5-1
d_gene: NA
abundance: NA
CDR3nt: TGCGCCAGCAGCTTTATCGGGGCAGGGGCAAACGAGCAGTACTTC
CDR3aa: CASSFIGAGANEQYF

j_gene: TRBJ2-1
v_gene: TRBV25-1
d_gene: TRBD2
abundance: NA
CDR3nt: TGTGCCAGCAGCCATTCGTCACTAGCGCAACCCAATGGGCAGTTCTTC
CDR3aa: CASSHSSLAQPNGQFF

j_gene: TRBJ1-2
v_gene: TRBV28
d_gene: TRBD1
abundance: once
CDR3nt: TGTGCCAGCAGGGGTCAGGGGGCGAGCTACACCTTC
CDR3aa: CASRGQGASYTF

j_gene: TRBJ2-1
v_gene: TRBV7-9
d_gene: TRBD2
abundance: few
CDR3nt: TGTGCCAGCCTAGCTAGCGGTGTCTACAATGAGCAGTTCTTC
CDR3aa: CASLASGVYNEQFF